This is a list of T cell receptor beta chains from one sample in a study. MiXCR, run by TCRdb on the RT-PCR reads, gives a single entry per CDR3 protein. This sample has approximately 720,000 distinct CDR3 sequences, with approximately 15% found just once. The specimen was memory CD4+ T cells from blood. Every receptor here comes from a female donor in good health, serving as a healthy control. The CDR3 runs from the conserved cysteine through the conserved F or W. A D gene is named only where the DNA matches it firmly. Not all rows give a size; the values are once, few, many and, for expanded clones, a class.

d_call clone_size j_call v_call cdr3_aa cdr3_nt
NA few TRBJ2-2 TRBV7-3 CASSLGPAVGELFF TGTGCCAGCAGCTTAGGACCCGCGGTCGGGGAGCTGTTTTTT
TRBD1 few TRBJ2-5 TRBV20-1 CSAPKTGASQETQYF TGCAGTGCTCCCAAGACAGGGGCTTCCCAAGAGACCCAGTACTTC
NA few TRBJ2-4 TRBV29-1 CSVEDYRADIQYF TGCAGCGTTGAAGATTACAGGGCTGACATTCAGTACTTC
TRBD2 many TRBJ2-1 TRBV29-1 CSVVLAGRTNNEQFF TGCAGCGTTGTACTAGCGGGACGGACTAACAATGAGCAGTTCTTC
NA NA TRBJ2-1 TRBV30 CAWSVILLSAASYNEQFF TGTGCCTGGAGTGTAATATTGCTTTCAGCGGCCTCCTACAATGAGCAGTTCTTC
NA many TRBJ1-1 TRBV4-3 CASSQDIVGEAVNTEAFF TGCGCCAGCAGCCAAGATATAGTCGGGGAGGCGGTGAACACTGAAGCTTTCTTT
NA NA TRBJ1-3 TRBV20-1 CSASDGPSGNTIYF TGCAGTGCTTCGGACGGACCCTCTGGAAACACCATATATTTT
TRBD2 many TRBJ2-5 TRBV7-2 CASSAPLSGGETQYF TGTGCCAGCAGCGCCCCCCTGTCGGGGGGGGAGACCCAGTACTTC
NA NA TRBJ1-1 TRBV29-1 CSTYRMEDRRTFF TGCAGCACCTACCGGATGGAGGACCGGAGGACTTTCTTT
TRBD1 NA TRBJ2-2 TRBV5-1 CASSFGQGFTGELFF TGCGCCAGCAGCTTTGGACAGGGTTTCACCGGGGAGCTGTTTTTT
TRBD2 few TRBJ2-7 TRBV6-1 CAIPRTSGASYEQYF TGTGCCATCCCTCGGACTAGCGGGGCCTCCTACGAGCAGTACTTC
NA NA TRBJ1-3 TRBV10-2 CASSELGNSGNTIYF TGCGCCAGCAGTGAGCTCGGGAACTCTGGAAACACCATATATTTT
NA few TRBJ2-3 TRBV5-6 CASTKGIDTDTQYF TGTGCCAGCACCAAGGGGATAGACACAGATACGCAGTATTTT
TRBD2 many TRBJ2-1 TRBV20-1 CSARAGGGEQFF TGCAGTGCTAGAGCGGGAGGGGGTGAGCAGTTCTTC
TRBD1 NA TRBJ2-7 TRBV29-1 CRKVRTGEHEQYF TGCAGAAAGGTGAGGACAGGGGAGCACGAGCAGTACTTC
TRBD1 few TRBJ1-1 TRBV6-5 CATQNGITGGTEAFF TGTGCCACCCAAAACGGCATCACAGGGGGCACTGAAGCTTTCTTT
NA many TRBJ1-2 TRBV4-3 CASSPGFGGYTF TGCGCCAGCAGCCCAGGGTTTGGAGGCTACACCTTC
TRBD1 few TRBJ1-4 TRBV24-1 CATSDPGTDPTNEKLFF TGTGCCACCAGTGACCCTGGGACAGACCCAACTAATGAAAAACTGTTTTTT
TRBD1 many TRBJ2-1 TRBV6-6 CASSYRGQGITEQFF TGTGCCAGCAGTTACCGGGGACAGGGAATTACTGAGCAGTTCTTC
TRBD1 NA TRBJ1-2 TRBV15 CATSRVGTAANYGYTF TGTGCCACCAGCAGAGTCGGGACAGCTGCTAACTATGGCTACACCTTC
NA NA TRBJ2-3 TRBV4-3 CASSQGGLRSTDTQYF TGCGCCAGCAGCCAAGGAGGACTGAGGTCCACAGATACGCAGTATTTT
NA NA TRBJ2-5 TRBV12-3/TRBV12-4 CASSLSGLRETQYF TGTGCCAGCAGTTTGTCCGGACTCAGAGAGACCCAGTACTTC
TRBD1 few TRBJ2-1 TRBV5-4 CASRIGQGSYNEQFF TGTGCCAGCAGAATCGGACAGGGGTCCTACAATGAGCAGTTCTTC
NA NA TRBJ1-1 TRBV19 CASSEGRFYTEAFF TGTGCCAGTAGTGAGGGACGGTTTTACACTGAAGCTTTCTTT
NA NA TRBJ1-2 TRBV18 CASSPAGDGYTF TGTGCCAGCTCACCGGCAGGCGACGGCTACACCTTC
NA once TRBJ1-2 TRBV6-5 CASSYGSGNWGYTF TGTGCCAGCAGTTACGGGTCAGGCAACTGGGGCTACACCTTC
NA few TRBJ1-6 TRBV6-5 CASSDRDLNNSPLHF TGTGCCAGCAGTGACAGAGATCTAAATAATTCACCCCTCCACTTT
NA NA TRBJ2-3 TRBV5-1 CASSLLLEGATDTQYF TGCGCCAGCAGCTTGTTATTGGAGGGGGCCACAGATACGCAGTATTTT
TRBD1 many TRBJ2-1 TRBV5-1 CASSLDTTGNYEQFF TGCGCCAGCAGCTTGGATACGACAGGGAATTATGAGCAGTTCTTC
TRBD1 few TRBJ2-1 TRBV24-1 CATTHPGQGDNEQFF TGTGCCACCACGCATCCGGGACAGGGGGACAATGAGCAGTTCTTC
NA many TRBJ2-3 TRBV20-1 CSASSVGGASTDTQYF TGCAGTGCTTCCTCGGTAGGTGGGGCAAGCACAGATACGCAGTATTTT
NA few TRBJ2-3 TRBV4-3 CASSQVAGTDTQYF TGCGCCAGCAGCCAAGTAGCGGGCACAGATACGCAGTATTTT
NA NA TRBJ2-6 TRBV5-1 CASSRDPQGSGANVLTF TGCGCCAGCAGCCGGGACCCACAGGGATCTGGGGCCAACGTCCTGACTTTC
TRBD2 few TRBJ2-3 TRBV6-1 CASRPGGLAGDTQYF TGTGCCAGCAGACCAGGGGGACTAGCGGGTGATACGCAGTATTTT
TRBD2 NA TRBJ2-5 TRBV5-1 CASSFSGIGETQYF TGCGCCAGCAGCTTTAGCGGGATCGGAGAGACCCAGTACTTC
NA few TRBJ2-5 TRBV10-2 CASSESSFLETQYF TGCGCCAGCAGTGAGTCGTCTTTCCTGGAGACCCAGTACTTC
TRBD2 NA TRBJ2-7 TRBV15 CATSKGLAGSYEQYF TGTGCCACCAGCAAAGGACTAGCGGGTTCCTACGAGCAGTACTTC
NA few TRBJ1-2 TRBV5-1 CASSLAAVGDGYTF TGCGCCAGCAGCTTGGCCGCTGTCGGGGACGGCTACACCTTC
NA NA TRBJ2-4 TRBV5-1 CASSVGTRTKNFQYF TGCGCCAGCAGCGTAGGGACCCGTACCAAAAACTTTCAGTACTTC
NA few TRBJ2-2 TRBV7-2 CASSFTGVAGELFF TGTGCCAGCAGCTTCACGGGAGTGGCCGGGGAGCTGTTTTTT
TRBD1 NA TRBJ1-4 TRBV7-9 CAIEGDSEKLFF TGTGCCATCGAGGGGGACAGCGAAAAACTGTTTTTT